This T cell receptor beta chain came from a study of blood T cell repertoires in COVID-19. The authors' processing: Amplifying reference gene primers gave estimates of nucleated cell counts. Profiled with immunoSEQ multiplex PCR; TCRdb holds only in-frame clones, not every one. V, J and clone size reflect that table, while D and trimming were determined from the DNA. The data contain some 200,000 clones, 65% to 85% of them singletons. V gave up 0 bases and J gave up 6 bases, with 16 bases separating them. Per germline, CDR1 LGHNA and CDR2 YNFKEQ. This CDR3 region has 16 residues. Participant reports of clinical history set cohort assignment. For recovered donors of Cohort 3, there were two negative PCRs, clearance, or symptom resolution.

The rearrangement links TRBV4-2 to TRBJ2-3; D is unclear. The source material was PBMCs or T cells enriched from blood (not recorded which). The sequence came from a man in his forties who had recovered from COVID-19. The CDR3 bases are TGTGCCAGCAGCCAAGACAACGTAGCTGCTCGGGATACGCAGTATTTT. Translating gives CASSQDNVAARDTQYF.